This T cell receptor (beta chain) comes out of a study of T cell changes during pregnancy in multiple sclerosis. Data came from immunoSEQ multiplex PCR; TCRdb stores just in-frame clones and leaves some out. The top ten hold about 1% of the sample, which has some 80,000 clones, 80% to 90% seen once. The germline CDR1 and CDR2 sequences are PRHDT and FYEKMQ (reference sequence). V was pared by 6 bases and J by 3 bases, with 17 bases between. The CDR3 totals 15 residues. This chain joins TRBV13 and TRBJ1-1, with D tentatively TRBD1 (5 bases). This sequence was found in a female donor in good health, enrolled as a control in a pregnancy study. The sample was peripheral blood, taken in the first trimester of pregnancy. In DNA, the CDR3 is TGTGCCAGCAGGGTTCGGGGGGGGAGGGACACTGAAGCTTTCTTT. Translation gives CASRVRGGRDTEAFF.